This entry lists 13 T cell receptor beta chains sequenced from one sample in a study of OX40 agonist ivuxolimab in advanced cancers. Preparation of the library involved the immunoSEQ multiplex PCR assay. TCRdb carries this immuneACCESS record with in-frame sequences only. Its versions omit some clonotypes, under half of them owing to an unresolved V gene in the studies checked, with the rest unexplained. The sample table holds just over 60,000 clones, of which more than 85% were seen once. The biggest ten clones account for approximately 12% of the sample. The sequencing here drew on CD4+ or CD8+ T cells sorted from blood, taken in a trial of the OX40 agonist ivuxolimab. The receptors were sampled from an adult with an advanced solid tumor such as melanoma, head and neck, liver or kidney cancer.

V gene TRBV27 combines with J gene TRBJ2-2; 9 nucleotides agree with TRBD2. Germline CDR1 and CDR2: MNHEY and SMNVEV (reference sequence). The CDR3 is 17 residues long. The junction had 13 bases not matched to a gene; V was cut back by 4 bases and J by 7 bases. CDR3 in amino acids: CASSSLVSGRWDGELFF. The CDR3, as DNA: TGTGCCAGCAGTTCCTTGGTTAGCGGGAGATGGGACGGGGAGCTGTTTTTT.

The chain joins TRBV7-9 to TRBJ2-5; 10 bases are shared with TRBD2. The V segment lost 4 bases and the J segment 3 bases; nucleotides outside the gene matches: 5. This CDR3 has 15 residues. Per germline, CDR1 SEHNR and CDR2 FQNEAQ (reference sequence). The CDR3 spells CASSSIGLAEETQYF. The CDR3, as DNA: TGTGCCAGCAGCTCGATCGGACTAGCGGAAGAGACCCAGTACTTC.

The gene calls are TRBV28 and TRBJ2-1; possible D gene TRBD2, 6 bases. The CDR3 consists of 14 residues. V dropped 5 bases and J dropped 9 bases, with 17 bases sitting between them. Looked up from germline, CDR1 is MDHEN and CDR2 is SYDVKM. CDR3 sequence: CASSIGAGTREQFF. As DNA, the CDR3 is TGTGCCAGCAGTATAGGCGCGGGAACTCGTGAGCAGTTCTTC.

The chain joins TRBV7-8 to TRBJ2-2; 11 bases line up with TRBD2. This CDR3 region has 20 residues. With 0 bases clipped from V and 0 bases from J, the junction kept 9 bases outside the gene matches. From germline, CDR1 is SGHVS and CDR2 FQNEAQ. The DNA for the CDR3 is TGTGCCAGCAGCTTAGCGCGGGGTAGCGGGAGGGACTCGAACACCGGGGAGCTGTTTTTT. This encodes CASSLARGSGRDSNTGELFF. Full variable domain (outside the CDR3, taken from reference TRBV7-8 and TRBJ2-2): GAGVSQSPRYKVAKRGQDVALRCDPISGHVSLFWYQQALGQGPEFLTYFQNEAQLDKSGLPSDRFFAERPEGSVSTLKIQRTQQEDSAVYLCASSLARGSGRDSNTGELFFGEGSRLTVL.

The CDR3 loop is CASSLLEGNEQYF. CDR3 coding DNA: TGTGCCAGCAGTTTGTTGGAGGGGAACGAGCAGTACTTC. The chain recombines TRBV27 with TRBJ2-7, with a possible D match to TRBD2 (6 bases). Germline values: CDR1 MNHEY, CDR2 SMNVEV (reference sequence). The CDR3 runs to 13 residues. Trimming left V 3 bases short and J 5 bases short, with 11 bases between.

The chain joins TRBV6-1 to TRBJ2-7; unclear D gene. The CDR3 consists of 13 residues. Germline V gene data show CDR1 as MNHNS and CDR2 as SASEGT. With 2 bases removed from V and 7 bases from J, the gap between germline ends came to 12 bases. The CDR3 coding sequence is TGTGCCAGCAGTGAACGAGTGGTAACAGAGCAGTACTTC. Translated: CASSERVVTEQYF.

The chain joins TRBV5-4 to TRBJ1-1; 7 bases match TRBD1. In germline, CDR1 is SGHNT, CDR2 YYREEE (reference sequence). The ends lost 4 bases at V and 5 bases at J; junction bases unmatched: 11. This CDR3 region has 15 residues. CDR3 region: CASSLKGQHRTEAFF. The CDR3 DNA sequence: TGTGCCAGCAGCCTAAAGGGACAGCATAGAACTGAAGCTTTCTTT.

The rearrangement links TRBV9 to TRBJ1-1; TRBD1 matches 8 bases. The CDR3 extends over 15 amino acids. Germline V gene sequence: CDR1 SGDLS, CDR2 YYNGEE. Trimming cost V 0 bases and J 3 bases; bases outside gene matches: 4. CDR3 DNA: TGTGCCAGCAGCGTAGAGGGACAGGTTGACACTGAAGCTTTCTTT. Amino acid sequence: CASSVEGQVDTEAFF.

This sequence joins TRBV28 and TRBJ2-7; the match to TRBD2 covers 9 bases. There are 18 residues in the CDR3. Looked up from germline, CDR1 is MDHEN and CDR2 is SYDVKM. V shed 2 bases and J 0 bases; nucleotides not matched to a gene: 11. CDR3 in DNA: TGTGCCAGCAGTTTAGCATTAGCGGGAGAGTTGAGCTCCTACGAGCAGTACTTC. Translation: CASSLALAGELSSYEQYF.

The chain joins TRBV29-1 to TRBJ2-1, with 8 bases that match TRBD2. Trimming took 8 bases from V and 3 from J; bases not matched to a gene: 12. The CDR3 is made up of 15 amino acids. CDR1 and CDR2 from the germline V gene are SQVTM and ANQGSEA. CDR3 amino acids: CSLELGLASYNEQFF. CDR3 nucleotide sequence: TGCAGCCTCGAGTTAGGACTAGCCAGCTACAATGAGCAGTTCTTC.

The genes are TRBV11-2 and TRBJ2-1, with 7 bases lining up with TRBD2. Germline trimming cut 5 bases from V and 3 bases from J; bases unmatched to any gene: 10. CDR1 SGHAT and CDR2 FQNNGV come from the germline V gene. The CDR3 loop spans 16 amino acids. CDR3 in amino acids: CASSTKAGPFYNEQFF. CDR3 DNA sequence: TGTGCCAGCAGCACTAAAGCGGGACCATTCTACAATGAGCAGTTCTTC.

This sequence joins TRBV7-9 and TRBJ2-5; D remains unclear. V gave up 0 bases and J gave up 2 bases, with 7 bases separating them. The CDR3 has 14 amino acids. Per the germline V gene, CDR1 is SEHNR and CDR2 is FQNEAQ (reference sequence). CDR3 loop: CASSLAAPQETQYF. CDR3 nucleotides: TGTGCCAGCAGCTTAGCGGCCCCGCAAGAGACCCAGTACTTC.

To note about this clone: This specimen includes other DNA sequences encoding the same CDR3. The CDR3 sequence: CASSQYNEQFF. The DNA for the CDR3 is TGTGCCAGCAGTCAGTACAATGAGCAGTTCTTC. The chain is built from TRBV27 and TRBJ2-1, with unresolved D. CDR1 and CDR2 (germline): MNHEY, SMNVEV (reference sequence). CDR3 length: 11 residues. Trimming pared 5 bases from V and 4 bases from J, leaving 3 bases between.